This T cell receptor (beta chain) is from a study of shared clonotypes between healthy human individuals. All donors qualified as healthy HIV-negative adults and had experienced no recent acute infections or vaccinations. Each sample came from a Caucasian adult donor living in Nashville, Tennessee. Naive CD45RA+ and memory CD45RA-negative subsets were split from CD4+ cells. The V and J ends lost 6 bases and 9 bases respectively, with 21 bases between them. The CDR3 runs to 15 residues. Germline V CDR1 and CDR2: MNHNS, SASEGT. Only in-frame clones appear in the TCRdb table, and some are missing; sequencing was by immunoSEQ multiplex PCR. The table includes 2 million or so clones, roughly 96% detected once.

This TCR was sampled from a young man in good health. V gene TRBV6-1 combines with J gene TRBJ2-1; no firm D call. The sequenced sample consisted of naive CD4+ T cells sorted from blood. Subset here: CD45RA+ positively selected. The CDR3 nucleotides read TGTGCCAGCAGGGTCTCCGCTCTCGGCTTCAGTGAGCAGTTCTTC. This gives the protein CASRVSALGFSEQFF.